What follows is one TCR beta chain and its context. This entry belongs to a study of T cell changes during pregnancy in multiple sclerosis. After removal of 6 bases from V and 3 bases from J, the junction contained 5 bases not matched to a gene. CDR3 length: 16 amino acids. Germline CDR1 LNHDA, CDR2 SQIVND (reference sequence). Sequencing used immunoSEQ multiplex PCR; TCRdb keeps in-frame clones, though not all of them. The sample records 40,000 to 55,000 clones, just under 95% being singletons. Sample: CD4+ T cells from peripheral blood mononuclear cells, taken in the third trimester of pregnancy. The chain is built from TRBV19 and TRBJ2-3; 14 bases fit TRBD2. The sequence came from a female donor with multiple sclerosis, enrolled in a pregnancy study. CDR3 DNA sequence: TGTGCCAGTAGACGACTAGCGGGAGGGCCAACAGATACGCAGTATTTT. Residues: CASRRLAGGPTDTQYF.